The rows below give T cell receptor beta chains drawn from one sample of a study of human T cells and chemical hapten exposure. MiXCR, run by TCRdb on the RACE reads, gives a single entry per CDR3 protein. The table lists tens of thousands of distinct CDR3 sequences, about 15% of them singletons. This sample comprised whole blood, obtained in connection with sensitization to the hapten diphenylcyclopropenone (DPC). All receptors come from a woman between 45 and 65 years old with alopecia areata. Some clones in this sample may be carry-over from other donors' samples. CDR3s include the opening cysteine and the closing phenylalanine or tryptophan. D genes are given only for firm matches. For some rows the clone size is stated as once, few or many, or as a class when expanded; others skip it.

>TRBV3-1|.|TRBJ2-2|.
CASSQGSRVSTGELFF
TGTGCCAGCAGCCAAGGGTCAAGGGTAAGCACCGGGGAGCTGTTTTTT
>TRBV12-3/TRBV12-4|.|TRBJ1-1|few
CASRAGSLNTEAFF
TGTGCCAGCAGAGCAGGGAGTCTGAACACTGAAGCTTTCTTT
>TRBV18|.|TRBJ1-5|few
CASSLERRVGNQPQHF
TGTGCCAGCTCACTGGAGCGACGGGTCGGCAATCAGCCCCAGCATTTT
>TRBV5-1|.|TRBJ2-5|few
CASSLAAKLGETQYF
TGCGCCAGCAGCTTGGCCGCGAAGTTAGGAGAGACCCAGTACTTC
>TRBV5-1|.|TRBJ1-4|few
CASSPRRGSSEKLFF
TGCGCCAGCAGCCCGAGAAGGGGAAGCTCTGAAAAACTGTTTTTT
>TRBV29-1|.|TRBJ2-3|few
CSGKKKGAQPDTQYF
TGCAGCGGCAAAAAGAAAGGGGCCCAGCCAGATACGCAGTATTTT
>TRBV20-1|TRBD2|TRBJ2-7|.
CSAVSGASGRNSYEQYF
TGCAGTGCCGTCAGCGGGGCTAGCGGGAGGAATAGCTACGAGCAGTACTTC
>TRBV4-3|TRBD2|TRBJ2-7|many
CASSRTTTSGSFNEQYF
TGCGCCAGCAGCCGGACGACGACTAGCGGGAGCTTCAACGAGCAGTACTTC
>TRBV5-1|.|TRBJ2-7|many
CASSLSGGSSYEQYF
TGCGCCAGCAGCTTAAGCGGAGGTAGCTCCTACGAGCAGTACTTC
>TRBV28|.|TRBJ1-1|.
CASRTGQTTEAFF
TGTGCCAGCAGAACCGGACAGACGACTGAAGCTTTCTTT
>TRBV5-4|TRBD2|TRBJ2-1|few
CASFRDSGRSYNEQFF
TGTGCCAGCTTCAGGGATAGCGGGAGGTCCTACAATGAGCAGTTCTTC
>TRBV7-8|TRBD2|TRBJ2-1|few
CASSSELAAYNEQFF
TGTGCCAGCAGCTCCGAACTAGCGGCCTACAATGAGCAGTTCTTC
>TRBV20-1|TRBD2|TRBJ2-1|.
CRADSGRSYNEQFF
TGCAGAGCAGATAGCGGGAGGTCCTACAATGAGCAGTTCTTC
>TRBV25-1|.|TRBJ1-1|few
CASSETRGRNTEAFF
TGTGCCAGCAGTGAAACGAGGGGGAGGAACACTGAAGCTTTCTTT
>TRBV15|TRBD1|TRBJ2-3|.
CATSSMGRGIADTQYF
TGTGCCACCAGCTCAATGGGCAGGGGGATCGCAGATACGCAGTATTTT
>TRBV5-1|.|TRBJ2-3|.
CASSLGHEADTQYF
TGCGCCAGCAGCTTGGGGCACGAAGCAGATACGCAGTATTTT
>TRBV7-2|.|TRBJ1-3|.
CASRTTGGSSGNTIYF
TGTGCCAGCAGGACGACAGGCGGAAGTTCTGGAAACACCATATATTTT
>TRBV28|.|TRBJ1-6|few
CASSQGSYNSPLHF
TGTGCCAGCAGTCAGGGTTCCTATAATTCACCCCTCCACTTT
>TRBV7-2|.|TRBJ1-1|few
CASSLVPLNRVAFF
TGTGCCAGCAGCTTAGTCCCTCTGAACAGGGTCGCTTTCTTT
>TRBV14|TRBD2|TRBJ2-1|few
CASSYHLNSGSHEQFF
TGTGCCAGCAGCTACCACCTTAATAGCGGGTCTCATGAGCAGTTCTTC
>TRBV7-9|.|TRBJ2-2|.
CASSETGELFF
TGTGCCAGCAGCGAAACCGGGGAGCTGTTTTTT
>TRBV6-6|TRBD2|TRBJ2-1|.
CATRLAGANEQFF
TGTGCCACCCGACTAGCGGGGGCCAATGAGCAGTTCTTC
>TRBV11-2|TRBD2|TRBJ2-3|.
CASSVAGTRGTDTQYF
TGTGCCAGCAGCGTAGCGGGGACCCGGGGCACAGATACGCAGTATTTT
>TRBV7-8|.|TRBJ1-5|once
CASSWTDSNQPQHF
TGTGCCAGCAGTTGGACGGATAGCAATCAGCCCCAGCATTTT